Listed here are 21 T cell receptor beta chains from one sample, sequenced in a study of graft-versus-host responses after intestinal transplantation. The method was immunoSEQ multiplex PCR; TCRdb's version includes in-frame clones alone and lacks a portion of them. The sample shows some 7,000 clones, about 33% of them seen only once. The authors plated approximately 200,000 CFSE-labeled responder cells with approximately 200,000 irradiated, violet-dye-labeled stimulator cells. Sample: alloreactive CD8+ T cells from a mixed lymphocyte reaction culture, taken before transplantation. Regarding subset: CFSE-low proliferating T cells sorted from roughly 6-day pre-transplant mixed lymphocyte reaction (GvH or HvG direction). All receptors derive from a human patient who was an organ donor for intestinal transplantation.

The V call is TRBV7-9, the J call TRBJ2-5, with 10 bases that match TRBD2. The trim removed 2 bases at V and 5 bases at J, leaving 14 bases unmatched. The CDR3 is made up of 18 amino acids. CDR1 and CDR2 from the germline V gene are SEHNR and FQNEAQ (reference sequence). CDR3 coding DNA: TGTGCCAGCAGCTTATACGGAGCGGGGGGGCCGGAGAAGGAGACCCAGTACTTC. Encoded protein: CASSLYGAGGPEKETQYF.

The DNA of the CDR3 is TGTGCCAGCAGCTTAAATAGCGCCTACAATGAGCAGTTCTTC. Translating it yields CASSLNSAYNEQFF. The chain employs TRBV7-3 and TRBJ2-1; possibly TRBD2 for D (5 bases). V lost 1 base and J lost 2, with 6 bases in between. The length of the CDR3 is 14 residues. Germline CDR1 is SGHTA and CDR2 is FQGTGA. The whole variable domain, remainder taken from reference TRBV7-3 and TRBJ2-1, is GAGVSQTPSNKVTEKGKYVELRCDPISGHTALYWYRQSLGQGPEFLIYFQGTGAADDSGLPNDRFFAVRPEGSVSTLKIQRTERGDSAVYLCASSLNSAYNEQFFGPGTRLTVL.

The CDR3 coding sequence is TGTGCCAGCAGTCCCACTATAGAGGGCAGGCCCTTGAACTATGGCTACACCTTC. Encoded protein: CASSPTIEGRPLNYGYTF. This sequence joins TRBV27 and TRBJ1-2; D is ambiguous. V was clipped by 5 bases and J by 2 bases, with 24 bases between them. CDR1 and CDR2 (germline): MNHEY, SMNVEV (reference sequence). The CDR3 is 18 amino acids.

The V and J genes are TRBV27 and TRBJ2-2; TRBD2 aligns across 9 bases. CDR1 is MNHEY, CDR2 SMNVEV, per germline (reference sequence). This CDR3 has 17 amino acids. The ends lost 4 bases at V and 4 bases at J; junction bases unmatched: 10. The CDR3 DNA is TGTGCCAGCAGTTCAACGCCGGGACTAGCAGTCACCGGGGAGCTGTTTTTT. It is translated as CASSSTPGLAVTGELFF.

This sequence joins TRBV5-1 and TRBJ1-5, with D maybe TRBD1 (6 bases). The V gene lost 0 bases and the J gene lost 4 bases, with 14 bases spanning the gap. Germline loops: CDR1 SGHRS, CDR2 YFSETQ. The CDR3 sequence is 16 residues long. The CDR3 reads CASSLGLTGSNQPQHF. Here the CDR3 DNA reads TGCGCCAGCAGCTTGGGGCTGACAGGTTCTAATCAGCCCCAGCATTTT.

The chain couples TRBV14 to TRBJ2-7; TRBD2 aligns across 8 bases. The CDR3 is made up of 16 amino acids. Germline V gene lookup returns CDR1 SGHDN and CDR2 FVKESK. V was pared by 0 bases and J by 3 bases, with 7 bases of the junction left unmatched. CDR3 loop: CASSQEKRERFYEQYF. The CDR3 DNA follows: TGTGCCAGCAGCCAAGAAAAGCGGGAGAGGTTCTACGAGCAGTACTTC.

V usage is TRBV12-2 and J usage is TRBJ2-2; TRBD1, as called in the table, went unchecked against the DNA. TRBV12-2 is given as a pseudogene. The CDR3 spans 18 residues. This chain's CDR3 is CANQVPGQGTTNTGELFF. Written as DNA, the CDR3 is TGTGCAAACCAAGTCCCGGGACAGGGGACAACGAACACCGGGGAGCTGTTTTTT.

A note on this clone: Mismatch with germline at one junction end may stem from a read error. The chain couples TRBV28 to TRBJ2-7, with TRBD1 matching over 8 bases. The CDR3 runs to 11 residues. Looked up from germline, CDR1 is MDHEN and CDR2 is SYDVKM. CDR3 region: CASSLLTGEDF. CDR3 bases: TGTGCCAGCAGTTTATTGACAGGGGAGGACTTC.

This clone was observed a few times. V and J are TRBV4-1 and TRBJ2-3; D perhaps matches TRBD1 (5 bases). Trimming pared 8 bases from V and 2 bases from J, leaving 17 bases between. This CDR3 is built from 15 residues. Looked up from germline, CDR1 is MGHRA and CDR2 is YSYEKL. CDR3 sequence: CASCPWAGYTDTQYF. CDR3 nucleotide sequence: TGCGCCAGCTGCCCTTGGGCAGGGTACACAGATACGCAGTATTTT.

This clone appeared a few times. The V call is TRBV4-1, the J call TRBJ1-1; D is possibly TRBD1 (6 bases). Trimming cost V 0 bases and J 6 bases, with 20 bases left between them. Germline V lookup: CDR1 MGHRA, CDR2 YSYEKL. The CDR3 loop spans 17 amino acids. CDR3 loop: CASSQDIEGGLKAEAFF. In DNA form, the CDR3 reads TGCGCCAGCAGCCAAGATATAGAGGGGGGGCTAAAGGCTGAAGCTTTCTTT.

V and J are TRBV6-4 and TRBJ1-5; unclear D gene. V was cut by 2 bases and J by 3 bases, with 11 bases left in between. Germline CDR1 reads MRHNA; CDR2 reads SNTAGT. This CDR3 comprises 15 residues. This chain's CDR3 is CASSDNSSDNQPQHF. The CDR3 DNA is TGTGCCAGCAGTGACAACAGCTCCGACAATCAGCCCCAGCATTTT.

In this sample, this clone turned up a few times. This chain uses TRBV11-3 with TRBJ2-7; D possibly corresponds to TRBD1 (6 bases). V dropped 7 bases and J dropped 2 bases, with 21 bases sitting between them. The CDR3 totals 16 residues. Per germline, CDR1 SGHNT and CDR2 YENEEA. The CDR3 DNA is TGTGCCAGCAACCTATTAGACCATACAGGGACCTACGAGCAGTACTTC. It specifies CASNLLDHTGTYEQYF. The variable domain in full, completed from reference TRBV11-3 and TRBJ2-7, reads EAGVVQSPRYKIIEKKQPVAFWCNPISGHNTLYWYLQNLGQGPELLIRYENEEAVDDSQLPKDRFSAERLKGVDSTLKIQPAELGDSAVYLCASNLLDHTGTYEQYFGPGTRLTVT.

This chain connects TRBV27 to TRBJ2-1; D gene uncertain. The CDR3 covers 11 residues. With 5 bases removed from V and 4 bases from J, the gap between germline ends came to 3 bases. CDR1 is MNHEY, CDR2 SMNVEV, per germline (reference sequence). This CDR3 reads CASSLYNEQFF. For the CDR3, the DNA is TGTGCCAGCAGTCTGTACAATGAGCAGTTCTTC.

The chain combines TRBV29-1 with TRBJ1-5; 7 positions match TRBD1. Germline CDR1 is SQVTM and CDR2 is ANQGSEA. Unmatched junction bases numbered 4, after V lost 1 base and J lost 7 bases. The CDR3 covers 13 residues. CDR3 DNA: TGCAGCGTTGAAGGACAGGGTGGGCAGCCCCAGCATTTT. It specifies CSVEGQGGQPQHF.

This clone ranks as medium-sized. The chain combines TRBV11-2 with TRBJ2-2; weak D call: TRBD2 (5 bases). The V and J ends lost 3 bases and 4 bases respectively, with 9 bases between them. Looked up from germline, CDR1 is SGHAT and CDR2 is FQNNGV. The CDR3 runs 14 residues. As DNA, the CDR3 is TGTGCCAGCAGCTTGCGGGCCATCACCGGGGAGCTGTTTTTT. It translates to CASSLRAITGELFF.

V is TRBV2 and J is TRBJ2-3, with TRBD1 matching 9 bases. Germline V gives CDR1 SNHLY, CDR2 FYNNEI. The CDR3 is 23 amino acids. The trim removed 4 bases at V and 1 base at J, leaving 27 bases unmatched. CDR3 residues: CASSAQGDRDPWNSRYRTDTQYF. CDR3 bases: TGTGCCAGCAGTGCCCAGGGGGACAGGGATCCCTGGAATTCGAGGTATCGCACAGATACGCAGTATTTT.

The chain couples TRBV18 to TRBJ1-2, with 10 bases fitting TRBD1. The CDR3 spans 16 residues. Germline trimming cut 2 bases from V and 8 bases from J; bases unmatched to any gene: 11. Germline CDR1 reads KGHSH; CDR2 reads LQKENI. CDR3 bases: TGTGCCAGCTCACCAAGACAGGGGGCCCCTTTAGGCGGCTACACCTTC. Its translation: CASSPRQGAPLGGYTF.

This rearrangement joins TRBV7-8 to TRBJ1-2; possibly TRBD1 for D (6 bases). The germline V and J ends were trimmed by 2 bases and 10 bases, with 29 bases remaining between them. The CDR3 length is 18 residues. Per germline, CDR1 SGHVS and CDR2 FQNEAQ. CDR3 in amino acids: CASSLRSKWTASYHAYTF. The CDR3 DNA sequence: TGTGCCAGCAGCTTAAGGAGTAAATGGACAGCCTCATATCATGCCTACACCTTC.

J is TRBJ2-1 and V is TRBV14; 7 bases align to TRBD1. V shed 6 bases and J 2 bases; nucleotides not matched to a gene: 13. CDR3 length equals 17 residues. The germline CDR1 and CDR2 sequences are SGHDN and FVKESK. The DNA for the CDR3 is TGTGCCAGCAGTCCATGCATCGGGACAGTACCCTACAATGAGCAGTTCTTC. It translates to CASSPCIGTVPYNEQFF. Combining the CDR3 with reference TRBV14 and TRBJ2-1 gives the whole variable domain EAGVTQFPSHSVIEKGQTVTLRCDPISGHDNLYWYRRVMGKEIKFLLHFVKESKQDESGMPNNRFLAERTGGTYSTLKVQPAELEDSGVYFCASSPCIGTVPYNEQFFGPGTRLTVL.

This clone has only one observation. V gene TRBV5-4 combines with J gene TRBJ1-2; D is unclear. V shed 4 bases and J shed 5 bases, with 15 bases lying between them. The CDR3 spans 14 residues. Germline loops: CDR1 SGHNT, CDR2 YYREEE (reference sequence). The CDR3 nucleotides are TGTGCCAGCAGCGTTGATTGGAGTAGGTATGGCTACACCTTC. Translating it yields CASSVDWSRYGYTF.

This clone is large in the sample. V gene TRBV4-1 combines with J gene TRBJ2-1; 8 positions match TRBD1. V gave up 5 bases and J gave up 0 bases; unmatched junction bases: 12. The length of the CDR3 is 18 residues. Germline V lookup: CDR1 MGHRA, CDR2 YSYEKL. CDR3 coding DNA: TGCGCCAGCAGCATGACAGGGGCGCCAACACTCTCCTACAATGAGCAGTTCTTC. Amino acids: CASSMTGAPTLSYNEQFF.